These 3 T cell receptor beta chains share one sample of origin, sequenced in a study of PD-1 blockade in mismatch repair-deficient tumors. Measured with immunoSEQ multiplex PCR; TCRdb has only the in-frame clones, and not every one. The data hold under 150,000 clones, with 88% observed a single time. The sequenced sample was peripheral blood, obtained approximately 71 weeks after starting pembrolizumab. All receptors derive from an adult with mismatch repair-deficient cancer.

The chain has TRBV25-1 and TRBJ2-7; D is unresolved. The V end lost 1 base, the J end lost 1 base, and 8 bases lay between the germline ends. From germline, CDR1 is MGHDK and CDR2 SYGVNS. This CDR3 contains 14 residues. CDR3: CASSELGTSYEQYF. CDR3 nucleotides: TGTGCCAGCAGTGAATTGGGCACTTCCTACGAGCAGTACTTC.

V is TRBV7-9 and J is TRBJ2-6; TRBD1 aligns across 9 bases. Germline trimming cut 5 bases from V and 0 bases from J; bases unmatched to any gene: 8. This CDR3 has 18 residues. Germline CDR1 SEHNR, CDR2 FQNEAQ (reference sequence). CDR3 nucleotide sequence: TGTGCCAGCAGCCTTCTGAGGACAGGGGTCTCTGGGGCCAACGTCCTGACTTTC. It encodes CASSLLRTGVSGANVLTF.

J is TRBJ2-5 and V is TRBV19; the match to TRBD2 covers 9 bases. This CDR3 spans 18 amino acids. The J segment lost 9 bases and the V segment lost 5 bases, leaving 22 bases of the junction unmatched. Germline-derived CDR1 and CDR2 are LNHDA and SQIVND (reference sequence). Here the CDR3 reads CASSGRGEGLAGWESQYF. The CDR3 DNA sequence: TGTGCCAGTAGTGGCCGAGGGGAGGGGCTAGCGGGATGGGAGTCCCAGTACTTC.